This T cell receptor beta chain is drawn from a study of spatial heterogeneity in lung cancer. Each CDR3 protein is one row after TCRdb ran MiXCR on the 5' RACE reads. The sample records 3,700 or so distinct CDR3 sequences, about an eighth being singletons. CDR1 is MGHRA, CDR2 YSYEKL, per germline. The CDR3 covers 13 residues. Between the trimmed V and J ends, which lost 2 bases and 1 base, there was a span of 5 bases. Time point in this sample: sample taken at primary tumor resection. Study-wide findings and caveats: Mutation counts in tumors were tracked by counts of expanded intratumoral alpha and beta TCRs.

Within the sample, this clonotype is medium-sized (0.01 to 0.1%). Its antigen remains unknown. The receptor was derived from a female donor with early-stage non-small cell lung cancer. The rearrangement links TRBV4-1 to TRBJ1-2; D not certain. Sequenced material: lung tumor tissue, taken at surgery. The CDR3 spells CASSQPGNYGYTF. DNA for the CDR3: TGCGCCAGCAGCCAACCGGGTAACTATGGCTACACCTTC.